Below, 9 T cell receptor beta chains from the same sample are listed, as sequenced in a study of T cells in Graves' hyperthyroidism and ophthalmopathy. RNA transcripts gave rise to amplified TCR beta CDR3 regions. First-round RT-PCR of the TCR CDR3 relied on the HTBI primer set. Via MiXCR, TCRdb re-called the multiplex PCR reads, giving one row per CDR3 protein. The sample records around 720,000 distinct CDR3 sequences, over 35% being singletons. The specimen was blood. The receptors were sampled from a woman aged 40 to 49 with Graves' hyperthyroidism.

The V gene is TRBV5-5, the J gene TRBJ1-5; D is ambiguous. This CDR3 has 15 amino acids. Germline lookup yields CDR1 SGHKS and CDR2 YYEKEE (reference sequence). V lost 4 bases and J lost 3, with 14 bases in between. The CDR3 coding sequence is TGTGCCAGCAGCCCCGGAGGAACCCCCAATCAGCCCCAGCATTTT. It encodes CASSPGGTPNQPQHF.

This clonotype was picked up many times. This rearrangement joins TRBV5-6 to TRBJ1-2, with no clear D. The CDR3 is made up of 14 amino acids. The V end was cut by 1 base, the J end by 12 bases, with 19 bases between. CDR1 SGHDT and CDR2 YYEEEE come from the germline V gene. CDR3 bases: TGTGCCAGCAGCTTGAAGGGTAACACCCGAGACGACACCTTC. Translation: CASSLKGNTRDDTF. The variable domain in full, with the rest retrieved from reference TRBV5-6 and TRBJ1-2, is DAGVTQSPTHLIKTRGQQVTLRCSPKSGHDTVSWYQQALGQGPQFIFQYYEEEERQRGNFPDRFSGHQFPNYSSELNVNALLLGDSALYLCASSLKGNTRDDTFGSGTRLTVV.

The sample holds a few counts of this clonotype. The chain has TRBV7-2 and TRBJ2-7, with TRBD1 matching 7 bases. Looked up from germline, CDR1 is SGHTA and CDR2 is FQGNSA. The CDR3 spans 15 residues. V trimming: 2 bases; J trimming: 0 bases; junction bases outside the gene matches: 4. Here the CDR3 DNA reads TGTGCCAGCAGCTTAATCGACAGGGACTCCTACGAGCAGTACTTC. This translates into CASSLIDRDSYEQYF.

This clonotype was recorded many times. CDR3 in amino acids: CSAREGGQGFEKLFF. CDR3 DNA sequence: TGCAGTGCTAGAGAAGGGGGACAGGGGTTTGAAAAACTGTTTTTT. The chain joins TRBV20-1 to TRBJ1-4, with 10 bases lining up with TRBD1. Germline V gene data show CDR1 as DFQATT and CDR2 as SNEGSKA (reference sequence). V was clipped by 0 bases and J by 7 bases; unmatched bases: 5. This CDR3 has 15 residues.

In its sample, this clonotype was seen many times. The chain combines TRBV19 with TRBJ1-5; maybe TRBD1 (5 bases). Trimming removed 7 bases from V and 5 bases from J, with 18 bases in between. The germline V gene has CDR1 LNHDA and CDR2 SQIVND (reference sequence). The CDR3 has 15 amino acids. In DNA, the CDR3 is TGTGCCAGTACTATTATCGCTCAGGGTGATCAGCCCCAGCATTTT. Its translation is CASTIIAQGDQPQHF.

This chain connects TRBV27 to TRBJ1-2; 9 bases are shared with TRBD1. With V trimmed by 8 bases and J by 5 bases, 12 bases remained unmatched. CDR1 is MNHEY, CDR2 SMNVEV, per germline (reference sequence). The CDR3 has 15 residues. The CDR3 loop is CASATGGGLEYGYTF. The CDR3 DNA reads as TGTGCCAGCGCTACAGGGGGCGGTCTAGAATATGGCTACACCTTC.

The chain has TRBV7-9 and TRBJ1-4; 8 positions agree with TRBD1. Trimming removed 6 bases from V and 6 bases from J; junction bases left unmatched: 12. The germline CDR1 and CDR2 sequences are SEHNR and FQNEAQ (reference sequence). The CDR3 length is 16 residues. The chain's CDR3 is CASSELLAGQDEKLFF. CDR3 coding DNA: TGTGCCAGCAGTGAGCTACTAGCGGGACAGGATGAAAAACTGTTTTTT.

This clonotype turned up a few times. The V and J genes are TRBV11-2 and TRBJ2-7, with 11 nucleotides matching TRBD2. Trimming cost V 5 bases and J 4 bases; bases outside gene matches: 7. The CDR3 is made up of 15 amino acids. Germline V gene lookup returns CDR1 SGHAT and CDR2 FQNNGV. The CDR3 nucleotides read TGTGCCAGCAGCCACACTAGCGGGAGTCAATACGAGCAGTACTTC. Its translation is CASSHTSGSQYEQYF.

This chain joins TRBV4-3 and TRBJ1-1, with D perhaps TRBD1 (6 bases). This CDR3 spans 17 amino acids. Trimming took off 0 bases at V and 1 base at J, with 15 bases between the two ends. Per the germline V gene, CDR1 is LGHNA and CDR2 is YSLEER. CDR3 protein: CASSQDRGGPENTEAFF. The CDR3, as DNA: TGCGCCAGCAGCCAAGATCGGGGGGGGCCCGAGAACACTGAAGCTTTCTTT.